This entry describes one T cell receptor (beta chain). Its specific antigen is unknown. The record has no base qualities; no much larger clone is one base away. For this chain, trimming is 11 bases at the V end and 5 bases at the J end, and the number of junction bases without a gene match is 10. The CDR3, from cysteine to phenylalanine, totals 15 residues. Only the CDR3 DNA is retained, 45 bases long and in frame from the first base. The germline V gene yields MDHEN for CDR1 and SYDVKM for CDR2. This sample is part of a study of blood T cells in healthy people across ages (dated by TCRdb to 2014 to 2015). Study-wide context: In model experiments, roughly one uniquely barcoded TCR beta cDNA molecule per two T cells was captured by template switching. Age-related changes in TCR beta repertoire diversity were measured in the study by deep sequencing normalized with unique cDNA molecular identifiers. Donors were grouped into four age groups: young (average roughly 15 years), middle-aged (39), aged (roughly 67) and long-lived (around 82). To avoid experimental bias, donors of different ages were randomly spread across the sequencing lanes. Using the same blood draw, the study looked at two additional independent replicas of 1 million unique cDNA reads for two donors, one aged 18 to 30 and the other aged 80 or older.

The library was built by means of 5' RACE. TCRdb lists the instrument as Illumina HiSeq 2500. A second PCR of roughly 7 to 12 cycles was run with a J-beta primer mix and a sample-barcoded 5' primer. A unique molecular identifier was introduced onto each TCR beta cDNA molecule by a template-switch 5' adaptor carrying 12 random nucleotides. Each sample yielded at least 2.5 million CDR3-containing paired-end reads. First-strand cDNA was synthesized from all RNA with the Mint cDNA synthesis kit, primed by a TRBC-specific oligonucleotide. After uracil-DNA glycosylase treatment, a first 18-cycle PCR used universal primers M1SS and BC2_uni_R on all cDNA. From the authors' description of their analysis: Normalization of each sample was performed by random selection of 1 million high-quality reads, each carrying a distinct molecular identifier. Reads sharing molecular identifiers were discarded rather than binned into consensus sequences. CDR3 identification, clonotype clustering and error correction used MiTCR with a Q25 quality threshold and the strictest error-elimination algorithm. Lower-bound total TCR beta diversity was estimated with a nonparametric unseen species model using Euler transformation. The public reads were reanalyzed by TCRdb: fastp trimming at Q25, MiXCR alignment, in-frame beta chains only. For every CDR3 protein sequence, its rows merge into one entry that carries the most common genes and DNA. TCRdb's processing, not the study's, gives the V and J calls here. Here the sample has fewer than 1,000,000 distinct CDR3 sequences; around 45% occur a single time. The leading ten clones occupy around 18% of the sample.

Paper-wide results and their limitations: Observed TCR beta diversity per million T cells fell roughly linearly with age, and a significant reduction was already apparent by age roughly 40. Total diversity estimates from one million sequenced T cells were considered lower bounds and underestimates. There was a strong correlation between observed TCR beta diversity and the percentage of naive T cells measured by flow cytometry. Compared with the aged group, the long-lived group had more naive CD4+ T cells, fewer expanded clones and increased TCR diversity, a pattern suggesting age selection. Conclusive comparison of naive and antigen-experienced compartments was prevented by the profiling of bulk unsorted PBMCs. Donor CMV infection status was unknown, potentially confounding age-related changes in expanded clonotypes.

Systemically healthy Caucasian individuals from Russia, 39 in total and aged about 6 to 95 years, were included as donors. Each donor gave around 9 milliliters of peripheral blood, collected into EDTA-treated Vacutainer tubes. PBMCs were isolated by Ficoll-Paque density-gradient centrifugation, with at least 6.5 million obtained per sample. Trizol reagent was used to extract total RNA from the PBMCs, yielding at least 5 micrograms per sample. For every donor, an aliquot of PBMCs went through flow cytometry to measure the percentages of naive CD45RAhigh/CD27high T cells. Material for sequencing was blood. The sequence was collected from an elderly man in good health. This receptor chain uses TRBV28 and TRBJ2-1; TRBD2 fits 12 bases in the junction. The bases read TGTGCCGCGGGGACTAGCGGGCTTATGGACAATGAGCAGTTCTTC. This gives the protein CAAGTSGLMDNEQFF.